These 28 T cell receptor beta chains originate from one sample sequenced in a study of T cells in Graves' hyperthyroidism and ophthalmopathy. Amplified regions were TCR beta CDR3 sequences from RNA transcripts. The study used the HTBI primer set for a first-round RT-PCR of the TCR CDR3. TCRdb ran MiXCR on the multiplex PCR reads and lists one entry per CDR3 protein. The sample has about 600,000 distinct CDR3 sequences; approximately 15% are singletons. The specimen was blood. The receptors stem from a woman in her thirties or forties with Graves' ophthalmopathy.

This clonotype was found many times. The chain joins TRBV28 to TRBJ2-1, with a tentative D call TRBD1 (5 bases). Germline CDR1 MDHEN, CDR2 SYDVKM. The V end lost 6 bases, the J end lost 10 bases, and 10 bases lay between the germline ends. This CDR3 contains 11 residues. The CDR3 DNA follows: TGTGCCAGCAGGACAACAGGAGAGCAGTTCTTC. This sequence encodes CASRTTGEQFF.

The rearrangement uses TRBV6-5 and TRBJ2-1; the D gene could be TRBD1 or TRBD2 (5 bases each). V gave up 6 bases and J gave up 6 bases, with 15 bases separating them. This CDR3 spans 14 amino acids. CDR1 is MNHEY and CDR2 is SVGAGI in the germline V gene. The CDR3 sequence: CASSSGSSGNEQFF. The CDR3 nucleotides are TGTGCCAGCAGCTCAGGGAGTTCGGGCAATGAGCAGTTCTTC.

This chain connects TRBV9 to TRBJ2-2, with 7 bases identical to TRBD1. The germline CDR1 and CDR2 sequences are SGDLS and YYNGEE. V gave up 3 bases and J gave up 1 base; unmatched junction bases: 9. CDR3 length: 17 amino acids. This chain's CDR3 is CASSDPGRQGNTGELFF. The CDR3 coding sequence is TGTGCCAGCAGCGACCCGGGCCGACAGGGGAACACCGGGGAGCTGTTTTTT.

The V and J genes are TRBV6-1 and TRBJ1-6; D unresolved. The CDR3 has 16 residues. V was clipped by 4 bases and J by 0 bases, with 10 bases between them. Germline V gene sequence: CDR1 MNHNS, CDR2 SASEGT. The CDR3 protein is CASSGTGSSYNSPLHF. The CDR3 DNA reads TGTGCCAGCAGTGGTACCGGCAGCTCCTATAATTCACCCCTCCACTTT.

Only a few counts were recorded for this clonotype. The chain uses TRBV19 and TRBJ2-1; 10 positions match TRBD1. Trimming took 1 base from V and 4 from J; bases not matched to a gene: 7. CDR1 and CDR2 from the germline V gene are LNHDA and SQIVND (reference sequence). The CDR3 spans 17 residues. The CDR3 nucleotides read TGTGCCAGTAGTATAGGGGGGACAGGGGATCCGTACAATGAGCAGTTCTTC. Translation gives CASSIGGTGDPYNEQFF.

This clonotype came up a few times. The CDR3: CASSSPAAGGYDNEQFF. The CDR3 coding sequence is TGTGCCAGCAGTTCGCCGGCCGCGGGAGGGTACGACAATGAGCAGTTCTTC. V gene TRBV28 combines with J gene TRBJ2-1, with 9 bases matching TRBD2. CDR3 length: 17 amino acids. V was clipped by 4 bases and J by 5 bases; unmatched bases: 12. Germline V gene lookup returns CDR1 MDHEN and CDR2 SYDVKM.

This clonotype was picked up a small number of times. The J gene is TRBJ2-3, the V gene TRBV5-6, with 10 bases lining up with TRBD2. CDR3 length: 18 residues. J gave up 5 bases and V 0 bases, and 12 bases lay outside the gene matches. The V gene's germline CDR1 is SGHDT and CDR2 YYEEEE. CDR3 in DNA: TGTGCCAGCAGCTTGGCCCGGAGTAGCGGGGGGACCCTAGATACGCAGTATTTT. Encoded protein: CASSLARSSGGTLDTQYF.

Ten or more counts support this clonotype. The J gene is TRBJ2-3, the V gene TRBV12-3 or TRBV12-4; D ambiguous. V was clipped by 5 bases and J by 5 bases, with 11 bases between them. The length of the CDR3 is 13 residues. CDR3 sequence: CASSLHREDTQYF. The CDR3 nucleotides read TGTGCCAGCAGTCTGCACAGAGAAGATACGCAGTATTTT.

This clonotype was recorded at least ten times. This sequence joins TRBV18 and TRBJ1-1, with a weak D call TRBD1 (6 bases). This CDR3 spans 14 amino acids. Looked up from germline, CDR1 is KGHSH and CDR2 is LQKENI. V was shortened by 5 bases and J by 0 bases, with 10 bases between the two germline ends. Written as DNA, the CDR3 is TGTGCCAGCTCATTCGGACAGATGAACACTGAAGCTTTCTTT. Its translation: CASSFGQMNTEAFF.

This clonotype was detected ten times or more. The genes are TRBV27 and TRBJ2-1; 7 positions agree with TRBD2. The V gene's germline CDR1 is MNHEY and CDR2 SMNVEV (reference sequence). The CDR3 spans 16 residues. V dropped 7 bases and J dropped 4; count of bases not matched to a gene: 13. DNA for the CDR3: TGTGCCAGCATCGGCTCCTGGAGGGAGGGATACAATGAGCAGTTCTTC. Its translation is CASIGSWREGYNEQFF.

There are a few counts of this clonotype. The chain combines TRBV7-8 with TRBJ1-4, with D perhaps matching TRBD1 (6 bases). The germline CDR1 and CDR2 sequences are SGHVS and FQNEAQ. With 6 bases removed from V and 7 bases from J, the gap between germline ends came to 18 bases. The CDR3 loop spans 15 amino acids. CDR3 sequence (DNA): TGTGCCAGCAGTAGGGGCTGGGGGGCGAGTGAAAAACTGTTTTTT. Translating it yields CASSRGWGASEKLFF. The full variable domain, with the rest looked up from reference TRBV7-8 and TRBJ1-4, is GAGVSQSPRYKVAKRGQDVALRCDPISGHVSLFWYQQALGQGPEFLTYFQNEAQLDKSGLPSDRFFAERPEGSVSTLKIQRTQQEDSAVYLCASSRGWGASEKLFFGSGTQLSVL.

This clonotype was counted ten times or more. This sequence joins TRBV3-1 and TRBJ2-3, with 9 bases that match TRBD2. This CDR3 region has 17 residues. V dropped 2 bases and J dropped 4; count of bases not matched to a gene: 10. Germline values: CDR1 LGHDT, CDR2 YNNKEL (reference sequence). The CDR3 sequence is CASSQIAGVFRPDTQYF. CDR3 in DNA: TGTGCCAGCAGCCAAATAGCGGGAGTTTTTCGGCCAGATACGCAGTATTTT.

This clonotype has just a few counts. The rearrangement joins TRBV27 to TRBJ1-4; 7 bases map to TRBD1. The CDR3 extends over 13 amino acids. J gave up 7 bases and V 5 bases, and 4 bases lay outside the gene matches. The germline gives CDR1 MNHEY, CDR2 SMNVEV (reference sequence). The CDR3 DNA reads TGTGCCAGCAGTCTCAGGGGGAGTGAAAAACTGTTTTTT. Translating it yields CASSLRGSEKLFF.

This clonotype appeared a few times. V gene TRBV6-1 combines with J gene TRBJ2-2, with D perhaps TRBD1 or TRBD2 (5 bases each). Germline V gene sequence: CDR1 MNHNS, CDR2 SASEGT. The CDR3 sequence is 17 residues long. Trimming shortened V by 7 bases and J by 6 bases, and 24 bases separated the two germline ends. The CDR3 nucleotides read TGTGCCAGCAACCCGAACTGGGTGGTAGGGACCCCCGGGGAGCTGTTTTTT. Protein product: CASNPNWVVGTPGELFF.

This chain connects TRBV7-9 to TRBJ1-1; no firm D call. Trimming shortened V by 11 bases and J by 0 bases, and 10 bases separated the two germline ends. The CDR3 has 12 residues. The germline V gene encodes CDR1 SEHNR and CDR2 FQNEAQ (reference sequence). CDR3 in amino acids: CAEAGMNTEAFF. In DNA, the CDR3 is TGTGCCGAGGCGGGGATGAACACTGAAGCTTTCTTT.

The chain joins TRBV19 to TRBJ1-5, with TRBD1 matching over 7 bases. Germline V gives CDR1 LNHDA, CDR2 SQIVND (reference sequence). The CDR3 extends over 15 amino acids. V lost 3 bases and J lost 1; bases outside the gene matches: 3. The chain's CDR3 is CASSIDRASNQPQHF. CDR3 nucleotide sequence: TGTGCCAGTAGTATCGACAGGGCGAGCAATCAGCCCCAGCATTTT.

This clonotype was observed many times. The chain combines TRBV2 with TRBJ1-5, with a possible D match to TRBD1 (6 bases). The V end was cut by 4 bases, the J end by 3 bases, with 16 bases between. Germline loops: CDR1 SNHLY, CDR2 FYNNEI. The CDR3 covers 16 residues. The CDR3 spells CASSGQALRDNQPQHF. The CDR3 DNA follows: TGTGCCAGCAGTGGACAGGCCTTGAGAGACAATCAGCCCCAGCATTTT.

The V and J genes are TRBV6-2 or TRBV6-3 and TRBJ1-4, with D possibly being TRBD1 (5 bases). Trimming pared 10 bases from V and 3 bases from J, leaving 15 bases between. Germline lookup yields CDR1 MNHEY and CDR2 SVGEGT. CDR3 length: 14 residues. CDR3 residues: CAMTPGTSNEKLFF. CDR3 bases: TGTGCCATGACCCCCGGGACTTCTAATGAAAAACTGTTTTTT.

This clonotype was recorded at least ten times. An end of the junction does not agree with germline; a read error may underlie this. The chain is built from TRBV3-1 and TRBJ1-2; TRBD1 agrees at 9 bases. Germline-derived CDR1 and CDR2 are LGHDT and YNNKEL (reference sequence). The CDR3 runs to 14 residues. The CDR3: CASSPSTGGRAIAF. Here the CDR3 DNA reads TGTGCCAGCAGCCCGTCAACAGGGGGCCGGGCGATCGCCTTC.

In this sample, this clonotype turned up many times. The chain uses TRBV6-1 and TRBJ2-1, with 9 bases identical to TRBD2. V gave up 1 base and J gave up 8 bases; unmatched junction bases: 12. Germline loops: CDR1 MNHNS, CDR2 SASEGT. The CDR3 extends over 17 amino acids. As DNA, the CDR3 is TGTGCCAGCAGTGAAGTGTTGGCGGGAGGGCCACTGGATGAGCAGTTCTTC. Translation: CASSEVLAGGPLDEQFF.

This clonotype was counted many times. J is TRBJ2-1 and V is TRBV7-9, with D possibly TRBD1 on 5 matching bases. In germline, CDR1 is SEHNR, CDR2 FQNEAQ (reference sequence). Trimming pared 3 bases from V and 7 bases from J, leaving 16 bases between. The CDR3 length is 15 residues. CDR3 residues: CASSFYGQGSNEQFF. The CDR3 coding sequence is TGTGCCAGCAGCTTTTACGGGCAGGGCTCGAATGAGCAGTTCTTC.

In this sample, this clonotype turned up many times. This chain links TRBV10-3 with TRBJ2-7; 7 nucleotides line up with TRBD2. The CDR3 has 14 amino acids. Germline-derived CDR1 and CDR2 are ENHRY and SYGVKD. With V trimmed by 4 bases and J by 4 bases, 7 bases remained unmatched. CDR3 DNA sequence: TGTGCCATCAGTGTACGACTAGCCCCATACGAGCAGTACTTC. This codes for CAISVRLAPYEQYF.

This clonotype has at least ten counts. The chain recombines TRBV20-1 with TRBJ1-2; D possibly corresponds to TRBD1 (5 bases). V lost 3 bases to trimming and J lost 5 bases, with 19 bases between them. This CDR3 is 15 amino acids long. Per the germline V gene, CDR1 is DFQATT and CDR2 is SNEGSKA (reference sequence). This chain's CDR3 is CSARDPFVGEYGYTF. CDR3 sequence (DNA): TGCAGTGCTAGGGATCCTTTCGTAGGGGAGTATGGCTACACCTTC.

In this sample, this clonotype turned up a few times. The chain joins TRBV20-1 to TRBJ1-6, with 8 bases that match TRBD1. The CDR3 runs to 15 residues. Germline lookup yields CDR1 DFQATT and CDR2 SNEGSKA (reference sequence). J gave up 6 bases and V 4 bases, and 8 bases lay outside the gene matches. The CDR3 spells CSAISGQGVNSPLHF. Written as DNA, the CDR3 is TGCAGTGCTATTTCAGGACAGGGCGTTAATTCACCCCTCCACTTT.

This clonotype has just a few counts. The chain is built from TRBV6-1 and TRBJ1-4, with D maybe TRBD1 (6 bases). The CDR3 sequence is 13 residues long. CDR1 and CDR2 from the germline V gene are MNHNS and SASEGT. V lost 6 bases, J lost 10 bases, and 15 bases lay in between. The CDR3 DNA reads as TGTGCCAGCAGCCTCGGGGGGCCTGGAAAACTGTTTTTT. This gives the protein CASSLGGPGKLFF.

The genes are TRBV4-1 and TRBJ1-5, with D tentatively TRBD1 (6 bases). Trimming removed 4 bases from V and 5 bases from J, with 15 bases in between. Germline V gene lookup returns CDR1 MGHRA and CDR2 YSYEKL. The CDR3 is 15 amino acids. CDR3 DNA sequence: TGCGCCAGCAGCCGCGGCGCGACAGGTGATCAGCCCCAGCATTTT. It translates to CASSRGATGDQPQHF.

The genes are TRBV7-3 and TRBJ2-5; 8 nucleotides agree with TRBD1. V lost 6 bases, J lost 0 bases, and 15 bases stayed unmatched. The CDR3 spans 18 residues. The V gene's germline CDR1 is SGHTA and CDR2 FQGTGA. DNA for the CDR3: TGTGCCAGCAGTCCAACAGGGGGAGCTCCAGGCTACCAAGAGACCCAGTACTTC. Its protein product is CASSPTGGAPGYQETQYF.

There are many counts of this clonotype. The rearrangement joins TRBV11-2 to TRBJ2-1; weak D call: TRBD2 (6 bases). The CDR3 has 15 amino acids. The germline CDR1 and CDR2 sequences are SGHAT and FQNNGV. Between the trimmed V and J ends, which lost 3 bases and 10 bases, there was a span of 19 bases. The DNA for the CDR3 is TGTGCCAGCAGCTTCGGGGGAGGATGGTTCGGAGAGCAGTTCTTC. This translates into CASSFGGGWFGEQFF.